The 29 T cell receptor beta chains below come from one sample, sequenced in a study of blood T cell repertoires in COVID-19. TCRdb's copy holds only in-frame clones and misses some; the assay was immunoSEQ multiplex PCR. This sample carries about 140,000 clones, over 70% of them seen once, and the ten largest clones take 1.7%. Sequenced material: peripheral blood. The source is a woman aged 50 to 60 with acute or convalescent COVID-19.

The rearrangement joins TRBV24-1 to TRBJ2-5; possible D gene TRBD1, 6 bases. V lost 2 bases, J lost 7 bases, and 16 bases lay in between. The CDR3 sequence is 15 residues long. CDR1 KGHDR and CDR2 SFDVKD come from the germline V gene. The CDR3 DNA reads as TGTGCCACCAGTGATTCTCGTACAGGGAAGGGGACCCAGTACTTC. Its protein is CATSDSRTGKGTQYF.

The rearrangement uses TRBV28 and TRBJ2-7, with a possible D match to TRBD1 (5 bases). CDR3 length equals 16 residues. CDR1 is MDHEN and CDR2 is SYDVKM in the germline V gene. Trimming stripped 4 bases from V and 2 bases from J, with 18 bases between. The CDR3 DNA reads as TGTGCCAGCAGTTCCCCCCCAGCTCTAGGGGCCTACGAGCAGTACTTC. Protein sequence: CASSSPPALGAYEQYF.

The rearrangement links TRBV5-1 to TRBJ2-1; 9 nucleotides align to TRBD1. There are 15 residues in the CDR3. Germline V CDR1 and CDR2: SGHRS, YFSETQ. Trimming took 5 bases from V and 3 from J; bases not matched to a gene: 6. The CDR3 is CASRIGQGNYNEQFF. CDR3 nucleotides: TGCGCCAGCAGAATCGGACAGGGGAACTACAATGAGCAGTTCTTC.

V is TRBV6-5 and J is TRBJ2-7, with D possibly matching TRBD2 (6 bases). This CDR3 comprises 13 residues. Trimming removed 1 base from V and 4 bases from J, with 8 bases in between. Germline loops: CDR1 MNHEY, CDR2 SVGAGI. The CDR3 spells CASSYLRGYEQYF. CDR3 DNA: TGTGCCAGCAGTTACTTGCGGGGATACGAGCAGTACTTC.

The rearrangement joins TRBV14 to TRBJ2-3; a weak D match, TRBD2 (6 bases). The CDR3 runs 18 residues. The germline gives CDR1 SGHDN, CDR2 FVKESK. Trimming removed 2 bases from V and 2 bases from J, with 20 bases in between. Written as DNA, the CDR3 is TGTGCCAGCAGCCAATACGGTCGCGCGGGACCTTACACAGATACGCAGTATTTT. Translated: CASSQYGRAGPYTDTQYF.

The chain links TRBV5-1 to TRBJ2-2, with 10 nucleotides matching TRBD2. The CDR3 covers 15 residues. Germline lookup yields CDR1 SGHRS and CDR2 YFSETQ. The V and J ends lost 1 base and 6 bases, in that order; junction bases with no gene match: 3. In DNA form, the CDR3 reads TGCGCCAGCAGCTTGCGGACTAGCGGTGCCGGGGAGCTGTTTTTT. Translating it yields CASSLRTSGAGELFF. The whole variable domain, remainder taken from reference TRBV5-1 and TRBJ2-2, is KAGVTQTPRYLIKTRGQQVTLSCSPISGHRSVSWYQQTPGQGLQFLFEYFSETQRNKGNFPGRFSGRQFSNSRSEMNVSTLELGDSALYLCASSLRTSGAGELFFGEGSRLTVL.

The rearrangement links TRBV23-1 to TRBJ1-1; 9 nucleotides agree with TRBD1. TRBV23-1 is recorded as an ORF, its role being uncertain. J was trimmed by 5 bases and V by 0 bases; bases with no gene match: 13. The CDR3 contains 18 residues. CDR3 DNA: TGCGCCAGCAGTCAATCCCCCGGGACAGGGCCCAGGGGGACTGAAGCTTTCTTT. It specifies CASSQSPGTGPRGTEAFF.

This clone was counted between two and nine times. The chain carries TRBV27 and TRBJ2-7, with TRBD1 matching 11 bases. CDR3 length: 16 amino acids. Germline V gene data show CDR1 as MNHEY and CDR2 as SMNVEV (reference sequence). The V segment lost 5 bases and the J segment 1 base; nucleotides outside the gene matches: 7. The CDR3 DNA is TGTGCCAGCAGTAAAGGACAGGGGGCCATGTCCTACGAGCAGTACTTC. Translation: CASSKGQGAMSYEQYF.

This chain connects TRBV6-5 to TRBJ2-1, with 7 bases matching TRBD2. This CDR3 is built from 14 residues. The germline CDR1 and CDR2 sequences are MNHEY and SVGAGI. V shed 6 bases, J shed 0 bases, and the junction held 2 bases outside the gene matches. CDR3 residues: CASSGGSSYNEQFF. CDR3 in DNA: TGTGCCAGCAGCGGCGGGAGCTCCTACAATGAGCAGTTCTTC.

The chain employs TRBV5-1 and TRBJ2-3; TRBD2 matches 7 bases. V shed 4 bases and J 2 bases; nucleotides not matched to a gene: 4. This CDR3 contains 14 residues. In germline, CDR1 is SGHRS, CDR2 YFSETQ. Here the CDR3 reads CASSPGTITDTQYF. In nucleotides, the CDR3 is TGCGCCAGCAGCCCCGGGACTATCACAGATACGCAGTATTTT.

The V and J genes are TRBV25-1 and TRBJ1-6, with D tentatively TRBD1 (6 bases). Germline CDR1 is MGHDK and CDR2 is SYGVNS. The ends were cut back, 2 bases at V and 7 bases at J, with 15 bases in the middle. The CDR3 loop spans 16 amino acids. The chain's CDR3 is CASSELGGGRNSPLHF. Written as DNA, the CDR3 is TGTGCCAGCAGTGAACTAGGGGGGGGCCGGAATTCACCCCTCCACTTT. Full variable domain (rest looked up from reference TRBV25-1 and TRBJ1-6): EADIYQTPRYLVIGTGKKITLECSQTMGHDKMYWYQQDPGMELHLIHYSYGVNSTEKGDLSSESTVSRIRTEHFPLTLESARPSHTSQYLCASSELGGGRNSPLHFGNGTRLTVT.

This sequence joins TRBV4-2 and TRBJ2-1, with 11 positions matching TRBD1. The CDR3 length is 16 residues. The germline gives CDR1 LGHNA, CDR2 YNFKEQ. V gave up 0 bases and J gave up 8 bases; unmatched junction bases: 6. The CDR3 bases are TGTGCCAGCAGCCAAGATTTTGGACAGGGGGCCCATGAGCAGTTCTTC. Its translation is CASSQDFGQGAHEQFF.

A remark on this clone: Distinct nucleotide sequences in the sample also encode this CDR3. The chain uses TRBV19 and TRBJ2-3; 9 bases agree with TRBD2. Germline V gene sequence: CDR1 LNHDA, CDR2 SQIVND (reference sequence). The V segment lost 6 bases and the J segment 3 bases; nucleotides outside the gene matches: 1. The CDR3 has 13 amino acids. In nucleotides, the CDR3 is TGTGCCAGTAGGACTAGCGGTACAGATACGCAGTATTTT. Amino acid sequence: CASRTSGTDTQYF.

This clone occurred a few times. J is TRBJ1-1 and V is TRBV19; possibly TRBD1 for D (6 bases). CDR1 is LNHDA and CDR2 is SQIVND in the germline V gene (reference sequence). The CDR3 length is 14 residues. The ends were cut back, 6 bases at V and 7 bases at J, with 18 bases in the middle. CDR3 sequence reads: CASRGGATPNEAFF. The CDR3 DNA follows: TGTGCCAGTAGAGGGGGAGCTACACCTAATGAAGCTTTCTTT.

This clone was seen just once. DNA of the CDR3: TGTGCCAGCAGCCAAGGACAGCTCTATGATGGCTACACCTTC. The encoded protein is CASSQGQLYDGYTF. This chain joins TRBV4-2 and TRBJ1-2, with D possibly being TRBD1 (5 bases). Trimming removed 1 base from V and 6 bases from J, with 12 bases in between. Per the germline V gene, CDR1 is LGHNA and CDR2 is YNFKEQ. The CDR3 runs 14 residues.

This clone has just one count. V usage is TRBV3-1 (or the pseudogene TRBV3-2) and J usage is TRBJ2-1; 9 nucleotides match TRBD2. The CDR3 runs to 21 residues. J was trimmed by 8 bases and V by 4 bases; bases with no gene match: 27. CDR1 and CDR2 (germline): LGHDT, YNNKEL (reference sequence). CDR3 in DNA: TGTGCCAGCAGCCTCCCTAGCGTTAGCGGGAGTCAGTTGCCTACAGGGTATGAGCAGTTCTTC. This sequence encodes CASSLPSVSGSQLPTGYEQFF.

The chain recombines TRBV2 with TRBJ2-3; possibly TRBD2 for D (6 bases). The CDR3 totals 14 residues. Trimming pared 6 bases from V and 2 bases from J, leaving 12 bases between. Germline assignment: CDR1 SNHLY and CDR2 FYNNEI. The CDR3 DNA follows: TGTGCCAGCAGGGCGGGACTTTCCACAGATACGCAGTATTTT. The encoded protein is CASRAGLSTDTQYF. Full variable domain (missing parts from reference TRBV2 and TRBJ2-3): EPEVTQTPSHQVTQMGQEVILRCVPISNHLYFYWYRQILGQKVEFLVSFYNNEISEKSEIFDDQFSVERPDGSNFTLKIRSTKLEDSAMYFCASRAGLSTDTQYFGPGTRLTVL.

The CDR3 is CASSYASGTADTQYF. As DNA, the CDR3 is TGTGCCAGCAGTTACGCAAGCGGGACTGCAGATACGCAGTATTTT. The V call is TRBV6-5, the J call TRBJ2-3; 7 nucleotides align to TRBD2. The CDR3 consists of 15 residues. Germline CDR1 reads MNHEY; CDR2 reads SVGAGI. V dropped 2 bases and J dropped 4; count of bases not matched to a gene: 6.

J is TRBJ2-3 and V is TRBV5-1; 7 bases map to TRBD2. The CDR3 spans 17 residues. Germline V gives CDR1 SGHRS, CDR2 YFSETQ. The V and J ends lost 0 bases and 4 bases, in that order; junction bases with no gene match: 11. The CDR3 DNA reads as TGCGCCAGCAGCTTGGACGTGAACGGGGGGATCGCAGATACGCAGTATTTT. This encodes CASSLDVNGGIADTQYF.

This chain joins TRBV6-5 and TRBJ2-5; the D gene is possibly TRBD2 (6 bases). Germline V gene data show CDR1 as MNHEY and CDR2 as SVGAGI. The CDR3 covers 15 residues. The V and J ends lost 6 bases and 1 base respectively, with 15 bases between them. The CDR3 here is CASSPLLGGQETQYF. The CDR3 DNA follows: TGTGCCAGCAGCCCCCTGTTGGGGGGCCAAGAGACCCAGTACTTC.

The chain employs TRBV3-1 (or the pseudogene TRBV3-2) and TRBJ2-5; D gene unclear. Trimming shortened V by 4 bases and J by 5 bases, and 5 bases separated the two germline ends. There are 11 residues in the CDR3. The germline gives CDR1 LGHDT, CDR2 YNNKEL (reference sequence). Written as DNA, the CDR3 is TGTGCCAGCAGCCGGGCGGAGACCCAGTACTTC. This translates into CASSRAETQYF.

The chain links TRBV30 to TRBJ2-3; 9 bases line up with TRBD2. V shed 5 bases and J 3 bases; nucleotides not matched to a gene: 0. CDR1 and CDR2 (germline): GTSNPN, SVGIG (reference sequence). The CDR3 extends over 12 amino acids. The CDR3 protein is CAWGLATDTQYF. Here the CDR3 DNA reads TGTGCCTGGGGACTAGCGACAGATACGCAGTATTTT.

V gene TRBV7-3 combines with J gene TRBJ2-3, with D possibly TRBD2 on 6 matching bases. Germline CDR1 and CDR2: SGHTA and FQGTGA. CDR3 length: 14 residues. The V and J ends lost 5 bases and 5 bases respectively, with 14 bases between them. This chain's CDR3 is CASSPVARGDTQYF. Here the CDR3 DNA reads TGTGCCAGCAGCCCGGTCGCGCGGGGAGATACGCAGTATTTT.

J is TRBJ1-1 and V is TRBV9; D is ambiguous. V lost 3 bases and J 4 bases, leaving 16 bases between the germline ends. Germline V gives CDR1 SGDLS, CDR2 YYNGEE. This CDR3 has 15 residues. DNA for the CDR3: TGTGCCAGCAGCGCCCCTCACAGTGGTGGCACTGAAGCTTTCTTT. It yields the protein CASSAPHSGGTEAFF.

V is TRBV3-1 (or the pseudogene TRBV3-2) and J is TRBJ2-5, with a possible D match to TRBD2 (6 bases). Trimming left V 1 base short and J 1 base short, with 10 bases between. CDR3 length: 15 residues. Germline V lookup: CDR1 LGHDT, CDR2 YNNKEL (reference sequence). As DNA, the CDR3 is TGTGCCAGCAGCCAAGCTTGGCGGGGCCAAGAGACCCAGTACTTC. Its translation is CASSQAWRGQETQYF.

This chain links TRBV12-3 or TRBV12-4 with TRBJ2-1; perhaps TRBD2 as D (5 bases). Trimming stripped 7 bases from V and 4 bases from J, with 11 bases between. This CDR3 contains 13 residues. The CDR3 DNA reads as TGTGCCAGCACCCTCGGGATATACAATGAGCAGTTCTTC. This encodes CASTLGIYNEQFF.

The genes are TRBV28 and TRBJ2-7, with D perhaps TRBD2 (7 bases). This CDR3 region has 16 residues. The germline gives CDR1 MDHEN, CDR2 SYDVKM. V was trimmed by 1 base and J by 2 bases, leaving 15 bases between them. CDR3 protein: CASSLLGGRGTYEQYF. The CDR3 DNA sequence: TGTGCCAGCAGTTTATTGGGAGGGAGGGGGACCTACGAGCAGTACTTC.

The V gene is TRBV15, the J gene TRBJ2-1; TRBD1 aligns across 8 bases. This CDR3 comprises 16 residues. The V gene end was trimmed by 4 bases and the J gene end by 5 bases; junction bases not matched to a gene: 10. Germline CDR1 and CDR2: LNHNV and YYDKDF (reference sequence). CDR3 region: CATSKVVDRGNNEQFF. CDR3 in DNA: TGTGCCACCAGCAAAGTCGTCGACAGGGGCAACAATGAGCAGTTCTTC. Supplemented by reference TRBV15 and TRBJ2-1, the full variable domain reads DAMVIQNPRYQVTQFGKPVTLSCSQTLNHNVMYWYQQKSSQAPKLLFHYYDKDFNNEADTPDNFQSRRPNTSFCFLDIRSPGLGDTAMYLCATSKVVDRGNNEQFFGPGTRLTVL.

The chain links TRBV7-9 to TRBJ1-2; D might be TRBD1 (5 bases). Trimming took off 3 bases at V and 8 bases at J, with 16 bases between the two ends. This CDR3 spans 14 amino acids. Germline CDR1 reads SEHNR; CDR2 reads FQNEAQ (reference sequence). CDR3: CASSFPERGRGYTF. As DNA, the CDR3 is TGTGCCAGCAGCTTCCCTGAAAGGGGAAGGGGCTACACCTTC.